This entry concerns a single T cell receptor beta chain. Antigen: not known. TCRdb re-called the 5' RACE reads through MiXCR, storing one row per CDR3 protein. The repertoire includes about 890,000 distinct CDR3 sequences, 9% to 15% of them detected once, and around 1.6% sits in the top ten. Germline V CDR1 and CDR2: SGHRS, YFSETQ. Trimming cost V 1 base and J 2 bases, with 9 bases left between them. The CDR3 runs to 15 residues. The sample is drawn from a study of identical twins. Regarding the study as a whole: Compared with models, monozygotic twins showed more out-of-frame TCR alpha sharing. With beta out-of-frame sequences, excess sharing by twins was weaker.

These same records also appear under a second study, on yellow fever vaccine responses in identical twins. That investigation notes: Vaccine T cell responses of twins reportedly seemed partly convergent and partly personalized.

The TCR originated in a woman aged 18-35 years in good health. The rearrangement uses TRBV5-1 and TRBJ2-2; D ambiguous. Sequenced material: PBMCs. In DNA form, the CDR3 reads TGCGCCAGCAGCTTGAATCCAACAAACACCGGGGAGCTGTTTTTT. It codes for CASSLNPTNTGELFF.